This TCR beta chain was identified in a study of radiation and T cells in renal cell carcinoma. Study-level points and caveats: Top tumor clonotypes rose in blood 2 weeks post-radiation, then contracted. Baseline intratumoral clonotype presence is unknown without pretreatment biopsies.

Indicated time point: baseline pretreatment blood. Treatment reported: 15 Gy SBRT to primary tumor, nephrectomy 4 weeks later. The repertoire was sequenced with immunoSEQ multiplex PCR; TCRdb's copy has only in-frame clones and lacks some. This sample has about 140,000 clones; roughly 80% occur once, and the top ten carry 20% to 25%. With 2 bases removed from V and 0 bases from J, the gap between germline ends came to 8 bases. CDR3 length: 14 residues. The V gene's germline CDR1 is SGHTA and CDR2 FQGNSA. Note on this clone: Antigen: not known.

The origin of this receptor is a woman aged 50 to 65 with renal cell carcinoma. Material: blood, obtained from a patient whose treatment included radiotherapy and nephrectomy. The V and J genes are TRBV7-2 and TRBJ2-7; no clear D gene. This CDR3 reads CASSLTSPSYEQYF. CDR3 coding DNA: TGTGCCAGCAGCTTAACAAGCCCCTCCTACGAGCAGTACTTC.